This T cell receptor (beta chain) is drawn from a study of T cells in Graves' hyperthyroidism and ophthalmopathy. This clonotype came up many times. CDR3 length: 12 amino acids. V lost 0 bases to trimming and J lost 5 bases, with 5 bases between them. CDR1 and CDR2 from the germline V gene are SGHRS and YFSETQ. TCR beta CDR3 sequences were amplified from RNA transcripts. A first-round RT-PCR of the TCR CDR3 used the HTBI primer set. TCRdb reprocessed the multiplex PCR reads via MiXCR and lists one record per CDR3 protein. The sample contains around 200,000 distinct CDR3 sequences, about a sixth of which appear only once.

The gene calls are TRBV5-1 and TRBJ1-2; a weak D match, TRBD1 (5 bases). The receptor comes from a woman aged 45-65 years with Graves' hyperthyroidism. Sequenced sample: blood. The CDR3 spells CASSLEGYGYTF. For the CDR3, the DNA is TGCGCCAGCAGCTTGGAGGGGTATGGCTACACCTTC.